This paragraph reports one T cell receptor (beta chain). These data originate in a study of blood T cell repertoires in COVID-19. Across the study: T cells, B-cell-depleted T cells, or PBMCs provided the cDNA or gDNA that served as material.

Clones were sequenced by immunoSEQ multiplex PCR, and TCRdb holds only the in-frame ones, with some missing. This table has around 130,000 clones, 87% appearing once. Sequenced input: peripheral blood. The TCR originated in a woman between 45 and 60 years old with acute or convalescent COVID-19.

CDR3 loop: CASSEIGRGRFSTEAFF. The CDR3 DNA follows: TGCGCCAGCAGTGAGATAGGCAGGGGGCGCTTTAGCACTGAAGCTTTCTTT. The chain couples TRBV10-2 to TRBJ1-1, with 8 bases lining up with TRBD1. Germline V gene data show CDR1 as WSHSY and CDR2 as SAAADI. Unmatched junction bases numbered 12, after V lost 2 bases and J lost 4 bases. The CDR3 has 17 amino acids.